This T cell receptor beta chain derives from a study of early T cells in non-severe SARS-CoV-2 infection. About the study: Bulk RNA isolated from unsorted whole blood underwent sequencing; chains were not paired.

Trimming cost V 1 base and J 7 bases; bases outside gene matches: 6. The germline gives CDR1 MNHEY, CDR2 SMNVEV (reference sequence). The CDR3 runs 15 residues. Individual cDNA molecules were tagged with unique molecular identifiers, the study reported. MiXCR was run by TCRdb on the 5' RACE reads, yielding one entry per CDR3 protein. Here the sample spans about 99,000 distinct CDR3 sequences, approximately 17% being singletons. This TCR came from an adult who was a healthcare worker with PCR-confirmed SARS-CoV-2 infection or an uninfected control (not recorded which). V gene TRBV27 combines with J gene TRBJ2-7; 11 bases agree with TRBD1. Sequenced: whole blood. DNA for the CDR3: TGTGCCAGCAGTTTATTACGGGACAGGGGGAAAGAGCAGTACTTC. Protein product: CASSLLRDRGKEQYF.